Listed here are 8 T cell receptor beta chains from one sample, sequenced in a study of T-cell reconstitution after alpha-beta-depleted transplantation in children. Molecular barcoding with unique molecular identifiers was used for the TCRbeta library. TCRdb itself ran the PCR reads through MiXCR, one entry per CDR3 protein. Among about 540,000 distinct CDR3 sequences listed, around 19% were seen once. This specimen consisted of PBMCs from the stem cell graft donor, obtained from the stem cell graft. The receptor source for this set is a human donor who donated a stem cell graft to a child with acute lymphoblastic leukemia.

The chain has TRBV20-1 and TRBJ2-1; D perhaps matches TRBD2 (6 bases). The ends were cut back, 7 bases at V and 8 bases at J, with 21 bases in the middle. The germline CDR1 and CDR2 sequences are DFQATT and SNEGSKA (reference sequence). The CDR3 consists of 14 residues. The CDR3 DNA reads TGCAGTGTCGGACCTTTGGGGAGGATCGATGAGCAGTTCTTC. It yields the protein CSVGPLGRIDEQFF.

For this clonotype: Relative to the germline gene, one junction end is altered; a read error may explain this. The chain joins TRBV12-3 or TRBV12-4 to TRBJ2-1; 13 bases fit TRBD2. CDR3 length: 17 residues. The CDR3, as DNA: TGTGCCAGCAGAATGGGACTAGCGGGGATGCGGTACAATGTGGTGTCCTTC. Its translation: CASRMGLAGMRYNVVSF.

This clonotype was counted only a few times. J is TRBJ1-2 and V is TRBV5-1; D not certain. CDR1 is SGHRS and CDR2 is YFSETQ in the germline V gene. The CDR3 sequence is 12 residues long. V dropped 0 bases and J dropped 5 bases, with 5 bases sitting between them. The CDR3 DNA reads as TGCGCCAGCAGCTTGGCAGATTATGGCTACACCTTC. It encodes CASSLADYGYTF.

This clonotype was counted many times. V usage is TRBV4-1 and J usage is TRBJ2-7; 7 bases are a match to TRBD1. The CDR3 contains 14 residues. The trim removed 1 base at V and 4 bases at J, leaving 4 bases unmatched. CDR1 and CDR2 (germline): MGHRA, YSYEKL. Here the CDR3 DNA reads TGCGCCAGCAGCCAAGCAGGGGGTACTTACGAGCAGTACTTC. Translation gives CASSQAGGTYEQYF.

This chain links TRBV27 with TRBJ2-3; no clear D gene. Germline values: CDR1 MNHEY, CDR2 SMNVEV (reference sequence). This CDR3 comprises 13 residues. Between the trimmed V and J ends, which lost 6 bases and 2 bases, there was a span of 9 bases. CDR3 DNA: TGTGCCAGCAGCCAACCAATCACAGATACGCAGTATTTT. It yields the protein CASSQPITDTQYF.

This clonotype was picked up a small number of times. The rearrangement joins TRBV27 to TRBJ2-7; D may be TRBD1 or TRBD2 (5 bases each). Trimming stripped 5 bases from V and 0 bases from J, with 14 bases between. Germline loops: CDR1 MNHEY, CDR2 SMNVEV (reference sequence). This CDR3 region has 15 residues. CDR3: CASSRDGATSYEQYF. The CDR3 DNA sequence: TGTGCCAGCAGTCGGGATGGGGCCACCTCCTACGAGCAGTACTTC.

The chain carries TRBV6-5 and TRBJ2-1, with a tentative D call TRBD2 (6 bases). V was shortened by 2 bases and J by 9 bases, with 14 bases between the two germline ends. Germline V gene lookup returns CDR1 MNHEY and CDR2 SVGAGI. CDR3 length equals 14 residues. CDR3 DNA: TGTGCCAGCAGTTACCTACAGGCCGGGGGTGAGCAGTTCTTC. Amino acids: CASSYLQAGGEQFF.

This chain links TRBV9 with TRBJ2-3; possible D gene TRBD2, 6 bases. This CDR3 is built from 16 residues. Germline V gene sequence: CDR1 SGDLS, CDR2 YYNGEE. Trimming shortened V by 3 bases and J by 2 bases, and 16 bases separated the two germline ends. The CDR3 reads CASSESTRSITDTQYF. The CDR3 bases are TGTGCCAGCAGCGAATCGACTAGAAGTATCACAGATACGCAGTATTTT.